This entry describes one T cell receptor beta chain. These data come from a study of identical twins. J was trimmed by 7 bases and V by 5 bases; bases with no gene match: 9. CDR3 size: 15 residues. One entry per CDR3 protein results from TCRdb running MiXCR on the 5' RACE reads. The sample shows about 550,000 distinct CDR3 sequences, approximately 20% of them seen only once. The same data also contributed to another study, on yellow fever vaccine responses in identical twins.

This clonotype originated in a woman aged 18-29 years in good health. Source material: CD4+ T cells sorted from blood. V gene TRBV12-3 or TRBV12-4 combines with J gene TRBJ2-7, with 12 bases that match TRBD2. The CDR3 DNA is TGTGCCAGCAGTCCGCTAGCGGGAGGGCCGAAAGAGCAGTACTTC. It encodes CASSPLAGGPKEQYF.